A single T cell receptor beta chain is shown here with its context. Its matching antigen is unknown. The sample originates from a study of T cells in Graves' hyperthyroidism and ophthalmopathy. Study-wide results and limits: Ophthalmopathy, as predicted by the model, came a median roughly 6.5 months after the prediction.

Trimming took 8 bases from V and 2 from J, leaving 13 bases between them. Germline V gene lookup returns CDR1 MNHNS and CDR2 SASEGT. CDR3 length: 14 amino acids. RNA transcripts provided the source from which TCR beta CDR3 regions were amplified. Initially, a first-round RT-PCR of the TCR CDR3 employed the HTBI primer set. TCRdb reprocessed the multiplex PCR reads with MiXCR, giving one entry per CDR3 protein. Here the sample spans 650,000 to 700,000 distinct CDR3 sequences, 17% being singletons. V usage is TRBV6-1 and J usage is TRBJ1-5; D remains unclear. This receptor was identified in a man aged 50 to 59 with Graves' hyperthyroidism. Source material: blood. For the CDR3, the DNA is TGTGCCAGCGACACCCTCTGGGGCAATCAGCCCCAGCATTTT. As protein: CASDTLWGNQPQHF.